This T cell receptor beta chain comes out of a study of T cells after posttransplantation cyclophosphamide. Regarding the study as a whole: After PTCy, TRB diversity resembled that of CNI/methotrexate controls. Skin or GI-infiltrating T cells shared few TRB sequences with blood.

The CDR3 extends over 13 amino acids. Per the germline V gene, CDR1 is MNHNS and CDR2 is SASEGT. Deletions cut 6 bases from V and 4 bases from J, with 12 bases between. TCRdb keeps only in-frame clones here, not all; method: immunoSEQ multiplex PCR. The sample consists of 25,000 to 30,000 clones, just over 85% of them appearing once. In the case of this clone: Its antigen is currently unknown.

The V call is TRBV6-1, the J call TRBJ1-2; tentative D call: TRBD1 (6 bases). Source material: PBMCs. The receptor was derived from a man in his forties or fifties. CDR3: CASRPGQIYGYTF. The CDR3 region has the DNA TGTGCCAGCAGGCCAGGACAGATCTATGGCTACACCTTC.